This T cell receptor beta chain was sequenced for a study of CD8 T cells in Susac syndrome (dated by TCRdb to about 2019). In the study overall: Repertoire sequencing was used to test whether CD8+ T cell activation and differentiation in Susac syndrome was antigen driven. CD8+ T cell repertoire clonality was compared between some 12 healthy donors, approximately 14 Susac syndrome patients and approximately 15 multiple sclerosis patients.

With regard to this clonotype: Its antigen target is currently unknown. No much larger clone exists at a distance of one base, and base qualities are not known.

RNA was extracted using the RNeasy kit, and roughly 0.45 to 1 microgram was reverse transcribed with random hexamers. The immunoSEQ multiplex PCR assay, which covers 54 Vbeta and 13 Jbeta segments, was used to amplify TCR beta CDR3 regions. PCR amplification bias was corrected using a synthetic template baseline for primer optimization and computational correction. As for how the authors treated the data: Reads were annotated to V, D and J genes according to IMGT and were analyzed with immunoSEQ Analyzer, with only productive sequences retained. To calculate clonality, Shannon entropy was normalized by log2 of the number of productive unique sequences and then subtracted from one. Public and private clones were assessed among the 100 most prevalent clones of each patient and control. Clones were defined as Susac-specific when absent from the healthy and MS cohorts, from fewer than 1,300 published viral clones and from other ImmuneACCESS disease sequences. The public reads were reanalyzed by TCRdb: fastp trimming at Q25, MiXCR alignment, in-frame beta chains only. Rows are unified per CDR3 protein, each entry keeping the most common DNA and genes. V and J calls and clone size were set by TCRdb, not the authors. The sample has 90,000 or so distinct CDR3 sequences on record, 90% to 95% of them singletons. Roughly 0.32% of the sample is taken by the ten largest.

Peripheral blood CD8+ and CD4+ T cells from healthy donors, Susac syndrome patients and multiple sclerosis patients were profiled by high-throughput TCR beta sequencing. The healthy donors served as controls matched for age and sex. Bulk CD8+ and CD4+ T cells were purified by magnetic negative isolation, while CD8+ TEMRA cells were enriched using FACS. Blood was collected in EDTA tubes and processed within 24 hours, with PBMCs isolated through density gradient centrifugation. PBMCs intended for TCR sequencing were cryopreserved in liquid nitrogen and thawed later in a water bath at 37 degrees C. Purity of sorted or isolated CD4+, CD8+ and CD8+ TEMRA cells was at least 90%. The germline V gene gives CDR1 as SGHVS and CDR2 as FNYEAQ. V sheds 5 bases and J sheds 1 base, leaving 20 bases between their ends. The CDR3 contains 17 residues, cysteine and phenylalanine counted. Here the CDR3 DNA is all that survives: 51 bases in frame from base 1.

Paper-wide results and their limitations: The number of individuals in the TCR sequencing and HLA analysis was recognized as being relatively small.

The clonotype comes from a human donor in good health. Rearrangement joined TRBV7-6 to TRBJ1-1, and perhaps TRBD1 as D gene, on 5 matching bases. The material sequenced was CD8+ T cells from PBMCs. The nucleotide sequence reads TGTGCCAGCAGCCACGTAGACCTGACAGTAAAGAACACTGAAGCTTTCTTT. This gives the protein CASSHVDLTVKNTEAFF. The full variable domain, with segments outside the CDR3 supplied by the reference TRBV7-6 and TRBJ1-1 proteins, appears as GAGVSQSPRYKVTKRGQDVALRCDPISGHVSLYWYRQALGQGPEFLTYFNYEAQQDKSGLPNDRFSAERPEGSISTLTIQRTEQRDSAMYRCASSHVDLTVKNTEAFFGQGTRLTVV.